The present T cell receptor beta chain was sequenced within a study of blood T cell repertoires in COVID-19. The CDR3 runs 17 residues. Germline CDR1 reads GTSNPN; CDR2 reads SVGIG (reference sequence). Trimming at V came to 4 bases and at J to 1 base, leaving 10 bases not matched to a gene. Profiled with immunoSEQ multiplex PCR; TCRdb holds only in-frame clones, not every one. The sample lists 350,000 to 450,000 clones; 80% to 90% were seen once. Sequenced sample: PBMCs or T cells enriched from blood (not recorded which). The source is a man aged 25-45 years who had recovered from COVID-19. The V and J genes are TRBV30 and TRBJ2-6; 7 positions match TRBD2. The CDR3 region has the DNA TGTGCCTGGACCTTGTGGGGGGGAAGGTCTGGGGCCAACGTCCTGACTTTC. Translated, it gives CAWTLWGGRSGANVLTF.